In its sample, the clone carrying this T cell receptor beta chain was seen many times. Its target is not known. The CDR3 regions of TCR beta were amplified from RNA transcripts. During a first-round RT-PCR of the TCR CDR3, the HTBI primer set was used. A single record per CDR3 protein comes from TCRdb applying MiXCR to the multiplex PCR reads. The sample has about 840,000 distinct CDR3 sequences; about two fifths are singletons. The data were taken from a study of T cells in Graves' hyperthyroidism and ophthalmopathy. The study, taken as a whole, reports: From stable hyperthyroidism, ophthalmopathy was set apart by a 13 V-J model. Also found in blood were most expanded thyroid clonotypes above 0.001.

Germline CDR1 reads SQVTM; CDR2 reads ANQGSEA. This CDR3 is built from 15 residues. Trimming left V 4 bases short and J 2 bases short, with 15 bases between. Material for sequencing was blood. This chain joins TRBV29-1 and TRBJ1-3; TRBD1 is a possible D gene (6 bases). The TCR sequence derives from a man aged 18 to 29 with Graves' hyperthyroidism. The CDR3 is CSVVRFTGPGNTIYF. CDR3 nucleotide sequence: TGCAGCGTTGTTCGGTTTACAGGGCCTGGAAACACCATATATTTT.